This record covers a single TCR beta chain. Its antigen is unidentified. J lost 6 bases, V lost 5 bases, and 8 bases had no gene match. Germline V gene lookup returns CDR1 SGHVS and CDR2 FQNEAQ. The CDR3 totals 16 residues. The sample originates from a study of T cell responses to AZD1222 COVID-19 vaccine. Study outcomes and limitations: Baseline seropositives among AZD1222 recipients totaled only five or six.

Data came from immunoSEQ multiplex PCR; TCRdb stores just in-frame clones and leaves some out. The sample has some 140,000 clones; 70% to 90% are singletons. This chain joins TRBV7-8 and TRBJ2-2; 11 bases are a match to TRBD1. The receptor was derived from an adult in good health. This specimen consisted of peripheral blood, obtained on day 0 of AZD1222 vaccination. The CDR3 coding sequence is TGTGCCAGCAGCCAAGGGGACAGGGGGTATGCCGGGGAGCTGTTTTTT. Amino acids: CASSQGDRGYAGELFF.